The sequence of this T cell receptor beta chain was determined in a study of graft-versus-host responses after intestinal transplantation. The germline gives CDR1 SGHVS, CDR2 FQNEAQ. The CDR3 length is 14 residues. V lost 5 bases to trimming and J lost 0 bases, with 9 bases between them. About this clone: Its target is not known.

Produced via immunoSEQ multiplex PCR; TCRdb's table is partial and in-frame only. The sample lists approximately 100,000 clones, over 85% occurring once. Sequenced here: unstimulated CD8+ T cells sorted from spleen or lymph node cells, sampled before intestinal transplant. The chain recombines TRBV7-8 with TRBJ2-3, with a possible D match to TRBD1 (6 bases). This clonotype originated in a human donor who received an intestinal transplant. This chain's CDR3 is CASSTTGSTDTQYF. The DNA for the CDR3 is TGTGCCAGCAGCACAACAGGGAGCACAGATACGCAGTATTTT.